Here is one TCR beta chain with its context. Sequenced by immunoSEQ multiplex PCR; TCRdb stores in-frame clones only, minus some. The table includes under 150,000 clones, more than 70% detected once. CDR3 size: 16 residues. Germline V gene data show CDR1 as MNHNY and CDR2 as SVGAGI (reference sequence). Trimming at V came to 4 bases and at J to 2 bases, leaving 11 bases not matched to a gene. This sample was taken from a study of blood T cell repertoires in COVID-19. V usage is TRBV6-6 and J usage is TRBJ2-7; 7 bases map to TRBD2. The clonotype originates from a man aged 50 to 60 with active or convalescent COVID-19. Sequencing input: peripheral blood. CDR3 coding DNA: TGTGCCAGCAGTTCCTCATCCCAGCGGGGAACCTACGAGCAGTACTTC. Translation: CASSSSSQRGTYEQYF.